The clone carrying this T cell receptor beta chain was counted at least ten times. Its antigen is as yet unknown. Authors of the study amplified TCR beta CDR3 regions from RNA transcripts. HTBI primers were used for first-round RT-PCR of the TCR CDR3. MiXCR, applied by TCRdb to the multiplex PCR reads, yields one record per CDR3 protein. The sample holds hundreds of thousands of distinct CDR3 sequences; under 45% are singletons and the top ten take less than 40%. The data originate from a study of T cells in Graves' hyperthyroidism and ophthalmopathy. General study points: Peripheral blood also featured most of the thyroid clonotypes expanded above 0.001.

CDR3 size: 16 residues. Germline V gene lookup returns CDR1 LNHDA and CDR2 SQIVND (reference sequence). V gave up 6 bases and J gave up 0 bases, with 15 bases separating them. The patients, who ranged from 18 to 65 in age, presented with newly diagnosed hyperthyroidism lasting under 2 months. In making diagnoses, clinical symptoms, serum thyroxine and TRAb, thyroid ultrasound and orbital computed tomography were all used. The origin of this receptor is a woman aged 40 to 49 with Graves' hyperthyroidism. The chain has TRBV19 and TRBJ1-3, with D unclear. Sequenced: blood. The CDR3 DNA is TGTGCCAGTAGGAAGACGCAAACGACCTCTGGAAACACCATATATTTT. Translation: CASRKTQTTSGNTIYF.